This T cell receptor (beta chain) emerged from a study of T cells after yellow fever vaccination (dated by TCRdb to between 2019 and 2020). About the investigation overall: The SMART-Seq v4 Ultra Low Input RNA kit was used to prepare libraries from fractions with low cell numbers. Bulk PBMC replicates and cell subsets were isolated from blood drawn at multiple timepoints before and after both primary and secondary immunization. To follow T-cell clones before and after both primary and booster YFV17D yellow fever vaccination, bulk TCR alpha and beta repertoires underwent longitudinal sequencing. The cohort comprised two healthy male donors, one aged 18 to 30 and one aged 30 to 40 years.

The instrument was an Illumina NovaSeq 6000. TCR cDNA was made using 5'RACE template switching, a step that added a universal primer site and unique molecular identifiers. cDNA synthesis was primed from both the TCR alpha and TCR beta constant segments. Libraries were amplified in two PCR steps, with sample barcodes and sequencing adapters added in the second step. Sequencing of libraries was performed on Illumina HiSeq 2500 (2x100 bp) or NovaSeq (2x150 bp). On the study's bioinformatics: Reads were demultiplexed and collapsed into UMI consensus sequences with MIGEC, and V(D)J alignment was performed with MiXCR. Clonotypes responding to the vaccine were identified with edgeR on replicate PBMC samples, with the criteria of FDR below 0.01 and a log2 fold change above 5 up to day 15. CD4 or CD8 identity was assigned to each bulk clonotype according to whether the clonotype was present at higher abundance in the sequenced CD4 repertoire or the sequenced CD8 repertoire. Using fastp at Q25 and MiXCR, TCRdb reprocessed the public reads and kept productive beta chains. Identical CDR3 proteins give one entry, which carries the most common genes and DNA. Clone size and V and J calls follow TCRdb, not the original study. A total of 250,000 to 400,000 distinct CDR3 sequences appear in this sample, 4% to 5.5% of them only once. Approximately 19% of the sample is taken by the ten largest.

Inclusive of the bounding cysteine and phenylalanine, the CDR3 is 14 residues long. Only the CDR3 part of the read is kept: 42 bases, read in frame from the first base. Here V drops 5 bases and J drops 2 bases, and the junction holds 4 bases not matched to any gene. CDR1 and CDR2, looked up from the germline V gene, are SGHAT and FQNNGV. The intended sense of this specimen's treatment or condition label: live attenuated yellow fever vaccine strain. At every blood-draw timepoint, two biological replicates of bulk PBMCs were collected. PBMCs were isolated from peripheral blood using a standard Ficoll-Paque protocol. TriZol was used to extract RNA from bulk PBMCs, CD4 and CD8 fractions, and dextramer-positive and dextramer-negative fractions. The study at large found these results: FACS-sorted repertoires could contain abundant contaminating clonotypes from the bulk population, so computational filtering was required. After the booster, most clones that had expanded after primary vaccination were detected again (around 96% of CD4 and more than 85% of CD8), suggesting broad maintenance of memory. A small share of clonotypes occurred in both CD4 and CD8 compartments, likely arising from convergent recombination. The study included only a couple of donors, which limits how far the findings can be generalized. The secondary T-cell response was found to be weaker but faster than the primary response, with a peak reached on day 5 rather than on day 15.

There are many counts of this clonotype. It has no known antigen specificity. No base quality values were provided; no much bigger clone lies one nucleotide off. This sequence originates from a man aged 18 to 30 who received the YFV17D yellow fever vaccine. This sequence uses TRBV11-2 and TRBJ2-3, with TRBD1 identical over 7 junction bases. The sample here was PBMCs, taken 15 days after the yellow fever booster vaccination. The nucleotide sequence reads TGTGCCAGCAGCACGGGGACAGCCACAGATACGCAGTATTTT. Its protein is CASSTGTATDTQYF. Reference TRBV11-2 and TRBJ2-3 proteins supply the regions before and after the CDR3; the full variable domain is: EAGVAQSPRYKIIEKRQSVAFWCNPISGHATLYWYQQILGQGPKLLIQFQNNGVVDDSQLPKDRFSAERLKGVDSTLKIQPAKLEDSAVYLCASSTGTATDTQYFGPGTRLTVL.